The 22 T cell receptor beta chains below were found in one sample sequenced in a study of T cells in localized non-small cell lung cancer. TCRdb's copy holds only in-frame clones and misses some; the assay was immunoSEQ multiplex PCR. The repertoire holds 5,000 to 6,500 clones, with roughly 86% as singletons. Sequencing was performed on peripheral blood, taken before any cancer treatment. Receptors originate from a male donor at least 60 years old with stage I lung adenocarcinoma.

The V call is TRBV18, the J call TRBJ2-4; D is possibly TRBD2 (7 bases). V shed 3 bases and J shed 5 bases, with 17 bases lying between them. The V gene's germline CDR1 is KGHSH and CDR2 LQKENI. The length of the CDR3 is 16 residues. CDR3 region: CASSPGFRGAENIQYF. CDR3 DNA sequence: TGTGCCAGCTCACCTGGTTTCCGGGGGGCGGAAAACATTCAGTACTTC.

V gene TRBV7-9 combines with J gene TRBJ2-5, with 9 bases matching TRBD2. The V segment lost 1 base and the J segment 1 base; nucleotides outside the gene matches: 4. CDR3 length: 16 amino acids. Germline CDR1 reads SEHNR; CDR2 reads FQNEAQ (reference sequence). The CDR3 sequence: CASSLGLAESQETQYF. The CDR3 DNA is TGTGCCAGCAGCTTAGGACTAGCGGAGTCCCAAGAGACCCAGTACTTC.

CDR3 region: CASSLDGVTEAFF. The CDR3 nucleotides read TGTGCCAGCAGCTTAGATGGTGTAACTGAAGCTTTCTTT. The V gene is TRBV11-3, the J gene TRBJ1-1, with D uncertain. Trimming took 0 bases from V and 5 from J, leaving 7 bases between them. CDR1 and CDR2 (germline): SGHNT, YENEEA. The CDR3 extends over 13 amino acids.

The gene calls are TRBV29-1 and TRBJ2-3, with TRBD2 identical over 9 bases. V lost 4 bases and J lost 2; bases outside the gene matches: 4. CDR1 and CDR2 (germline): SQVTM, ANQGSEA. This CDR3 has 14 residues. CDR3 amino acids: CSVALAGNTDTQYF. The CDR3 bases are TGCAGCGTTGCGCTAGCGGGGAACACAGATACGCAGTATTTT.

The chain couples TRBV19 to TRBJ2-7, with D possibly matching TRBD2 (6 bases). Looked up from germline, CDR1 is LNHDA and CDR2 is SQIVND (reference sequence). The CDR3 consists of 14 residues. The ends were cut back, 3 bases at V and 2 bases at J, with 11 bases in the middle. The CDR3 nucleotides read TGTGCCAGTAGTATCGGGGGAGCCCCCTACGAGCAGTACTTC. It is translated as CASSIGGAPYEQYF.

The chain couples TRBV19 to TRBJ1-5, with 8 bases fitting TRBD1. In germline, CDR1 is LNHDA, CDR2 SQIVND (reference sequence). The CDR3 length is 15 residues. Trimming at V came to 8 bases and at J to 1 base, leaving 7 bases not matched to a gene. CDR3 residues: CASDPGQVSNQPQHF. The CDR3 coding sequence is TGTGCCAGTGACCCGGGACAGGTGAGCAATCAGCCCCAGCATTTT. Based on the CDR3 plus reference TRBV19 and TRBJ1-5, the full variable domain is DGGITQSPKYLFRKEGQNVTLSCEQNLNHDAMYWYRQDPGQGLRLIYYSQIVNDFQKGDIAEGYSVSREKKESFPLTVTSAQKNPTAFYLCASDPGQVSNQPQHFGDGTRLSIL.

The chain joins TRBV19 to TRBJ1-2; a possible D gene is TRBD1 (6 bases). V was trimmed by 3 bases and J by 8 bases, leaving 16 bases between them. This CDR3 is 14 amino acids long. Germline V lookup: CDR1 LNHDA, CDR2 SQIVND (reference sequence). CDR3 sequence: CASSIRGATGGYTF. The CDR3 DNA reads TGTGCCAGTAGTATTAGGGGGGCGACGGGAGGCTACACCTTC.

V gene TRBV7-8 combines with J gene TRBJ2-3; 7 positions agree with TRBD2. The junction had 8 bases not matched to a gene; V was cut back by 3 bases and J by 5 bases. Germline CDR1 and CDR2: SGHVS and FQNEAQ. The CDR3 contains 15 residues. For the CDR3, the DNA is TGTGCCAGCAGCTTCTTGGGCGGGGGAGAAGATACGCAGTATTTT. Its protein is CASSFLGGGEDTQYF.

With regard to this clone: An end of the junction does not agree with germline; a read error may underlie this. This sequence joins TRBV11-3 and TRBJ2-7; D might be TRBD2 (5 bases). The CDR3 is 9 residues long. Germline lookup yields CDR1 SGHNT and CDR2 YENEEA. The DNA of the CDR3 is TGTGCCAGCAGCACACCTACTAGTTTC. Protein sequence: CASSTPTSF.

The chain joins TRBV28 to TRBJ1-2; D is possibly TRBD1 (6 bases). The CDR3 has 14 amino acids. CDR1 MDHEN and CDR2 SYDVKM come from the germline V gene. Trimming removed 3 bases from V and 4 bases from J, with 12 bases in between. The CDR3 bases are TGTGCCAGCAGTTTCCCAGGGGAGGGCTATGGCTACACCTTC. Amino acids: CASSFPGEGYGYTF.

This clone was seen a handful of times. This chain uses TRBV6-1 with TRBJ2-7; D is possibly TRBD1 or TRBD2 (5 bases each). Trimming took 0 bases from V and 5 from J, leaving 14 bases between them. The CDR3 extends over 15 amino acids. The V gene's germline CDR1 is MNHNS and CDR2 SASEGT. The CDR3 coding sequence is TGTGCCAGCAGTGAAGCCGTGGGGGAGCGCGACGAGCAGTACGTC. Protein product: CASSEAVGERDEQYV.

CDR3 loop: CASSLSTGVYGYTF. DNA of the CDR3: TGTGCCAGCAGTTTATCGACAGGAGTCTATGGCTACACCTTC. The chain combines TRBV27 with TRBJ1-2, with a weak D call TRBD1 (6 bases). V lost 0 bases and J 4 bases, leaving 9 bases between the germline ends. The CDR3 runs 14 residues. Germline assignment: CDR1 MNHEY and CDR2 SMNVEV (reference sequence).

CDR3 nucleotide sequence: TGTGCCAGCAGCTTAGGACAGGGGACGTCGAACATTCAGTACTTC. Protein sequence: CASSLGQGTSNIQYF. The V and J genes are TRBV11-1 and TRBJ2-4, with 8 bases lining up with TRBD1. V was pared by 1 base and J by 7 bases, with 6 bases of the junction left unmatched. This CDR3 is 15 amino acids long. The V gene's germline CDR1 is SGHAT and CDR2 FQDESV (reference sequence). Drawing the rest from reference TRBV11-1 and TRBJ2-4, the complete variable domain is EAEVAQSPRYKITEKSQAVAFWCDPISGHATLYWYRQILGQGPELLVQFQDESVVDDSQLPKDRFSAERLKGVDSTLKIQPAELGDSAMYLCASSLGQGTSNIQYFGAGTRLSVL.

The V gene is TRBV15, the J gene TRBJ2-3; 12 bases agree with TRBD2. Trimming cost V 6 bases and J 5 bases; bases outside gene matches: 6. CDR1 is LNHNV, CDR2 YYDKDF, per germline (reference sequence). CDR3 size: 15 residues. CDR3 in DNA: TGTGCCACCAGAGGAGGGACTAGCGGGTTAGATACGCAGTATTTT. Its translation: CATRGGTSGLDTQYF.

Remarks on this clone: One end of the junction is discordant with germline, which a read error may explain. The chain carries TRBV7-7 and TRBJ2-5, with a weak D call TRBD2 (5 bases). CDR3 length: 14 amino acids. CDR1 is SSHAT, CDR2 FNYEAQ, per germline (reference sequence). The CDR3 here is CASSLSHGEETQYF. In DNA form, the CDR3 reads TGTGCTAGCAGCTTATCCCATGGGGAGGAGACCCAGTACTTC.

The chain has TRBV19 and TRBJ2-2; D is undetermined. The V end lost 0 bases, the J end lost 3 bases, and 2 bases lay between the germline ends. Germline V gene lookup returns CDR1 LNHDA and CDR2 SQIVND (reference sequence). The CDR3 is made up of 13 amino acids. The CDR3 bases are TGTGCCAGTAGTATAGAGTACACCGGGGAGCTGTTTTTT. Amino acid sequence: CASSIEYTGELFF.

This chain joins TRBV11-2 and TRBJ2-4; D is undetermined. This CDR3 is 14 amino acids long. V lost 4 bases and J 0 bases, leaving 7 bases between the germline ends. Germline lookup yields CDR1 SGHAT and CDR2 FQNNGV. The CDR3 region is CASSSLGAKNIQYF. Written as DNA, the CDR3 is TGTGCCAGCAGCTCCCTAGGAGCCAAAAACATTCAGTACTTC.

The rearrangement joins TRBV9 to TRBJ2-2, with TRBD2 identical over 10 bases. V was clipped by 0 bases and J by 1 base; unmatched bases: 6. The CDR3 loop spans 18 amino acids. From germline, CDR1 is SGDLS and CDR2 YYNGEE. CDR3 sequence reads: CASSVGLAGAMNTGELFF. The CDR3 coding sequence is TGTGCCAGCAGCGTAGGGCTAGCGGGGGCTATGAACACCGGGGAGCTGTTTTTT.

V is TRBV25-1 and J is TRBJ1-1; TRBD1 aligns across 8 bases. Per the germline V gene, CDR1 is MGHDK and CDR2 is SYGVNS. The CDR3 is 17 residues long. V dropped 4 bases and J dropped 0; count of bases not matched to a gene: 10. CDR3 region: CASSGSRTGKVNTEAFF. CDR3 DNA sequence: TGTGCCAGCAGTGGATCCCGGACAGGGAAAGTGAACACTGAAGCTTTCTTT.

The chain links TRBV27 to TRBJ1-1; possible D gene TRBD1, 6 bases. The germline V gene encodes CDR1 MNHEY and CDR2 SMNVEV (reference sequence). V was shortened by 5 bases and J by 0 bases, with 10 bases between the two germline ends. This CDR3 spans 14 amino acids. DNA of the CDR3: TGTGCCAGCAGTAGGGACACCATGAACACTGAAGCTTTCTTT. Translated: CASSRDTMNTEAFF.

The V and J genes are TRBV19 and TRBJ2-1; D is ambiguous. The CDR3 is 13 amino acids. The V end was cut by 6 bases, the J end by 7 bases, with 13 bases between. CDR1 is LNHDA and CDR2 is SQIVND in the germline V gene (reference sequence). The DNA for the CDR3 is TGTGCCAGTAGCCCCTTACCCCTGAATGAGCAGTTCTTC. This sequence encodes CASSPLPLNEQFF.

The CDR3 loop is CASSLAGVPPGGYTF. The CDR3 region has the DNA TGTGCCAGCAGCTTGGCCGGTGTACCGCCGGGTGGCTACACCTTC. The chain couples TRBV5-8 to TRBJ1-2; D remains ambiguous. V was trimmed by 0 bases and J by 7 bases, leaving 16 bases between them. The CDR3 spans 15 residues. CDR1 is SGHTS, CDR2 YDEGEE, per germline. The entire variable domain, with the rest obtained from reference TRBV5-8 and TRBJ1-2, is as follows: EAGVTQSPTHLIKTRGQQATLRCSPISGHTSVYWYQQALGLGLQFLLWYDEGEERNRGNFPPRFSGRQFPNYSSELNVNALELEDSALYLCASSLAGVPPGGYTFGSGTRLTVV.